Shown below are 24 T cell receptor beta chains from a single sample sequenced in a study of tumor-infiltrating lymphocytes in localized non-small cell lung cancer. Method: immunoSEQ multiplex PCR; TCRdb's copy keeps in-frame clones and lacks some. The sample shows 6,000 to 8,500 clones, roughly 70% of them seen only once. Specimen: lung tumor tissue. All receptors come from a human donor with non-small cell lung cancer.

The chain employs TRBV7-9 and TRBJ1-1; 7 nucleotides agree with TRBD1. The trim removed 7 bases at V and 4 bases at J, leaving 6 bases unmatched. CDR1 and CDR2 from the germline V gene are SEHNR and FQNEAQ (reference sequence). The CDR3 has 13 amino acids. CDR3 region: CASKRGPGTEAFF. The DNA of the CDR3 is TGTGCCAGCAAGAGGGGGCCGGGCACTGAAGCTTTCTTT.

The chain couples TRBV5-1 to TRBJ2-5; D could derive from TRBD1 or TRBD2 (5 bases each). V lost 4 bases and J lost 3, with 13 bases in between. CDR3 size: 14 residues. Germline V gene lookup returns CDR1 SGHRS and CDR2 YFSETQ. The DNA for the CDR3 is TGCGCCAGCAGCACCGGGACCGCGGAAGAGACCCAGTACTTC. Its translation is CASSTGTAEETQYF.

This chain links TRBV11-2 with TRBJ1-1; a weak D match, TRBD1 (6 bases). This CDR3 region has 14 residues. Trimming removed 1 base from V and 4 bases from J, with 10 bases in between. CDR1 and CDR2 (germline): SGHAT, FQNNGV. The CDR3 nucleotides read TGTGCCAGCAGCTTAGTGGGGGGCCGCACTGAAGCTTTCTTT. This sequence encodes CASSLVGGRTEAFF.

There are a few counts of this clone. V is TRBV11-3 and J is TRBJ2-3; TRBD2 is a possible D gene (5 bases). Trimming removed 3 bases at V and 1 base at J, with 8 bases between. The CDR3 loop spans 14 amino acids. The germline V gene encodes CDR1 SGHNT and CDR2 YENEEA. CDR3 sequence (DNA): TGTGCCAGCAGCTTCGAGGGAGGCACAGATACGCAGTATTTT. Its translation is CASSFEGGTDTQYF.

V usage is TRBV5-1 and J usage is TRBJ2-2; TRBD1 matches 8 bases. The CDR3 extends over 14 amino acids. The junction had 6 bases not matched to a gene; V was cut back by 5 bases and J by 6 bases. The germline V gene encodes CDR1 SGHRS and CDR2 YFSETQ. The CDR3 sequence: CASSPTGAPGELFF. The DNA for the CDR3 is TGCGCCAGCAGTCCGACAGGGGCCCCCGGGGAGCTGTTTTTT.

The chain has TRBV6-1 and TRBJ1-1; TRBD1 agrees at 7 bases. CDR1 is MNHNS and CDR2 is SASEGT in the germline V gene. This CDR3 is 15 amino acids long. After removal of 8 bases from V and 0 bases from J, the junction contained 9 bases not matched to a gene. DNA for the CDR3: TGTGCCAGCGGCCGGGACAGCATAATGAACACTGAAGCTTTCTTT. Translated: CASGRDSIMNTEAFF.

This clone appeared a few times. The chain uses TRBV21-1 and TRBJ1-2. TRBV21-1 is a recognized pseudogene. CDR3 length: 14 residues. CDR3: CASSTLERLKGYTF. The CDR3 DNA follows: TGTGCCAGCAGCACGCTAGAGAGGTTGAAAGGCTACACCTTC.

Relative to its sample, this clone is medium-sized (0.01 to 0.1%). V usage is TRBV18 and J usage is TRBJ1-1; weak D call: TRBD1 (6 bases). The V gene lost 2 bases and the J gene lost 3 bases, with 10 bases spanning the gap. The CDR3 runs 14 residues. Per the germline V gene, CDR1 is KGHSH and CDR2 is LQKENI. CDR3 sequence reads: CASSPIAGDTEAFF. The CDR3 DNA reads TGTGCCAGCTCACCAATAGCAGGGGACACTGAAGCTTTCTTT.

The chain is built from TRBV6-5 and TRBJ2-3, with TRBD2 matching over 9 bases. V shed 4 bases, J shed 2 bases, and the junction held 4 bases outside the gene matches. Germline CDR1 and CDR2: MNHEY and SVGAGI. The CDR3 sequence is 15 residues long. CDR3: CASSLTSGSTDTQYF. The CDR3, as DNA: TGTGCCAGCAGTTTGACTAGCGGTTCCACAGATACGCAGTATTTT.

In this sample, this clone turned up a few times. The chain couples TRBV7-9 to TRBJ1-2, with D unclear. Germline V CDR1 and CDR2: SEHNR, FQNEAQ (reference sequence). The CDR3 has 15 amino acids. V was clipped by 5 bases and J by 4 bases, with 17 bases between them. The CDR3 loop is CASSPQTGKPYGYTF. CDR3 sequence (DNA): TGTGCCAGCAGCCCCCAAACCGGGAAGCCCTATGGCTACACCTTC.

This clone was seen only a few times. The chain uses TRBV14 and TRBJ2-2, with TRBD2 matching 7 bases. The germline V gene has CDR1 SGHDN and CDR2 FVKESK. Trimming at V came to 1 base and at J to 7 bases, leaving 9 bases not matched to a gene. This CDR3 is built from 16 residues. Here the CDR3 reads CASSQVGGLEIGELFF. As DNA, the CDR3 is TGTGCCAGCAGCCAAGTAGGCGGACTAGAGATCGGGGAGCTGTTTTTT.

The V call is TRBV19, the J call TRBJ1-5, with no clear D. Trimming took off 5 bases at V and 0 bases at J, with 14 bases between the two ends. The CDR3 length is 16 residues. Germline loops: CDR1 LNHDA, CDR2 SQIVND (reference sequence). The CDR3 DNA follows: TGTGCCAGTAGTCTCATGCCCACAGCTAGCAATCAGCCCCAGCATTTT. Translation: CASSLMPTASNQPQHF.

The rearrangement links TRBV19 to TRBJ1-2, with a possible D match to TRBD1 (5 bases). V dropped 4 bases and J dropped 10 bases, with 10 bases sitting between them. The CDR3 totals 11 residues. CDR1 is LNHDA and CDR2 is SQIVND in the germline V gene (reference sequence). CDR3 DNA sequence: TGTGCCAGTAGTACCGTGACAGTCTACACCTTC. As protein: CASSTVTVYTF.

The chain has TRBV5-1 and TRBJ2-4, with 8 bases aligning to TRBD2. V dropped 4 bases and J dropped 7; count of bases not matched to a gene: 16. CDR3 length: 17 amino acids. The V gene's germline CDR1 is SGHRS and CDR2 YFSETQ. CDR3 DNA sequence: TGCGCCAGCAGCCGGGACCTTACCGGGGGGGCCGGGAACATTCAGTACTTC. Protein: CASSRDLTGGAGNIQYF. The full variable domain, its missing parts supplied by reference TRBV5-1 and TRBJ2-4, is KAGVTQTPRYLIKTRGQQVTLSCSPISGHRSVSWYQQTPGQGLQFLFEYFSETQRNKGNFPGRFSGRQFSNSRSEMNVSTLELGDSALYLCASSRDLTGGAGNIQYFGAGTRLSVL.

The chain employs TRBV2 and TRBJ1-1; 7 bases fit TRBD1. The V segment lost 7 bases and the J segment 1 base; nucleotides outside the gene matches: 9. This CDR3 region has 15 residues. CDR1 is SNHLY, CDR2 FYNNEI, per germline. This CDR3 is CASTSETGKNTEAFF. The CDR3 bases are TGTGCCAGCACCTCTGAGACAGGGAAGAACACTGAAGCTTTCTTT.

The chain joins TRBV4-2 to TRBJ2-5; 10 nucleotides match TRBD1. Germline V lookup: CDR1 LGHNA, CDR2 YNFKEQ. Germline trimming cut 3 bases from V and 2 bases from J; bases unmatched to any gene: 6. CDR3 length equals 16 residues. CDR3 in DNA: TGTGCCAGCAGCCAGGCGGGACAGGGGTATCAAGAGACCCAGTACTTC. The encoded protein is CASSQAGQGYQETQYF.

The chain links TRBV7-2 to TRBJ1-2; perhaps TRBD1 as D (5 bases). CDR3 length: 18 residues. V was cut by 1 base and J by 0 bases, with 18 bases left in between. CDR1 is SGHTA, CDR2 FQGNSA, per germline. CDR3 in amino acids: CASSLGYRTSRANYGYTF. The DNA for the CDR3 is TGTGCCAGCAGCTTAGGATACAGGACCTCTCGAGCTAACTATGGCTACACCTTC.

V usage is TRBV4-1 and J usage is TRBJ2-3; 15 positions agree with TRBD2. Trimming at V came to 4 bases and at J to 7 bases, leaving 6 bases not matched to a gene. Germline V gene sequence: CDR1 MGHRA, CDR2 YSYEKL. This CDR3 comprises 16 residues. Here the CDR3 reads CASSPRTSGGVYTQYF. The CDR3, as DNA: TGCGCCAGCAGCCCGCGGACTAGCGGGGGGGTATATACGCAGTATTTT.

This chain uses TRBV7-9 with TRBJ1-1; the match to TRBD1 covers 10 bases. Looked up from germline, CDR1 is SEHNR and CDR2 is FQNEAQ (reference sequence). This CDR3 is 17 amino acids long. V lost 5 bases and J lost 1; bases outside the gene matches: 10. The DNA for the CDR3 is TGTGCCAGCAGCACCCGACAGGGGGCTGATAGGAACACTGAAGCTTTCTTT. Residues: CASSTRQGADRNTEAFF.

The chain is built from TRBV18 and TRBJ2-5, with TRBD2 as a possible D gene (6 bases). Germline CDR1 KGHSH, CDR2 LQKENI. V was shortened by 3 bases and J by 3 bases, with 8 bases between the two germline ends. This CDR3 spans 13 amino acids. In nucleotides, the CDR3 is TGTGCCAGCTCACCTTGGGGGGAAGAGACCCAGTACTTC. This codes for CASSPWGEETQYF.

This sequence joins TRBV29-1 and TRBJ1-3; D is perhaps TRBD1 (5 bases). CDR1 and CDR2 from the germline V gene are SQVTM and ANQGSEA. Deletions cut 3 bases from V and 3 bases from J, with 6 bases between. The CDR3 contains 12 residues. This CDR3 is CSVDGGGNTIYF. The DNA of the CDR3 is TGCAGCGTTGATGGGGGTGGAAACACCATATATTTT.

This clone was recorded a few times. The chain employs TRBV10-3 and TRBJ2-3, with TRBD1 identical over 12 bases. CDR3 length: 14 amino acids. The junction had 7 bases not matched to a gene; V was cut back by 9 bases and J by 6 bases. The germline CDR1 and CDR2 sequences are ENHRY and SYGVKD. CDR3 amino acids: CAIAPGQGADTQYF. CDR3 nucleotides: TGTGCCATAGCTCCGGGACAGGGGGCGGATACGCAGTATTTT.

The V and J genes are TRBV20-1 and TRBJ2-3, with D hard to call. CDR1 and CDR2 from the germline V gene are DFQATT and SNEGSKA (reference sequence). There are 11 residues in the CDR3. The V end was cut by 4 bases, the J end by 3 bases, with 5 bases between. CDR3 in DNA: TGCAGTGCTACGTTAACAGATACGCAGTATTTT. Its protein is CSATLTDTQYF.

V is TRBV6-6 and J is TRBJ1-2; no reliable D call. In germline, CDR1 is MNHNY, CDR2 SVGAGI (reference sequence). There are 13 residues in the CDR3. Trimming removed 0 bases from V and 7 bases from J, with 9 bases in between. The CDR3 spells CASSYSATFGYTF. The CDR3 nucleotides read TGTGCCAGCAGTTACTCGGCCACCTTTGGCTACACCTTC.